This entry lists 32 T cell receptor beta chains sequenced from one sample in a study of T cells of healthy individuals. TCRdb itself ran the 5' RACE reads through MiXCR, one entry per CDR3 protein. The sample includes tens of thousands of distinct CDR3 sequences, under 20% of them seen just once. The source is a human donor in good health.

This clonotype has ten or more counts. The chain carries TRBV28 and TRBJ2-5, with TRBD2 matching over 9 bases. The CDR3 runs to 15 residues. Germline CDR1 is MDHEN and CDR2 is SYDVKM. V trimming: 8 bases; J trimming: 5 bases; junction bases outside the gene matches: 12. The CDR3: CASSRGGGALETQYF. The DNA of the CDR3 is TGTGCCAGCTCCCGGGGCGGGGGGGCACTCGAGACCCAGTACTTC. The variable domain in full, completed from reference TRBV28 and TRBJ2-5, reads DVKVTQSSRYLVKRTGEKVFLECVQDMDHENMFWYRQDPGLGLRLIYFSYDVKMKEKGDIPEGYSVSREKKERFSLILESASTNQTSMYLCASSRGGGALETQYFGPGTRLLVL.

This clonotype has a handful of counts. V is TRBV11-2 and J is TRBJ2-5; 12 nucleotides line up with TRBD2. The CDR3 is 15 amino acids. CDR1 SGHAT and CDR2 FQNNGV come from the germline V gene. V trimming: 5 bases; J trimming: 3 bases; junction bases outside the gene matches: 4. CDR3: CASSHGLAGKETQYF. Written as DNA, the CDR3 is TGTGCCAGCAGCCATGGACTAGCGGGGAAAGAGACCCAGTACTTC.

The V and J genes are TRBV5-5 and TRBJ2-7, with unresolved D. The CDR3 spans 14 residues. Germline CDR1 and CDR2: SGHKS and YYEKEE (reference sequence). Trimming removed 2 bases at V and 5 bases at J, with 14 bases between. In DNA, the CDR3 is TGTGCCAGCAGCTTTTCGGCCGCGGCCCACGAGCAGTACTTC. This codes for CASSFSAAAHEQYF.

This clonotype has more than one count but fewer than ten. The chain combines TRBV5-1 with TRBJ1-4, with D hard to call. The length of the CDR3 is 17 residues. Between the trimmed V and J ends, which lost 0 bases and 0 bases, there was a span of 12 bases. Germline V lookup: CDR1 SGHRS, CDR2 YFSETQ. The CDR3 reads CASSLAPGGSTNEKLFF. The CDR3 bases are TGCGCCAGCAGCTTGGCCCCTGGTGGATCAACTAATGAAAAACTGTTTTTT.

This clonotype was picked up a small number of times. This rearrangement joins TRBV20-1 to TRBJ2-7, with D possibly being TRBD2 (5 bases). The length of the CDR3 is 14 residues. Trimming cost V 3 bases and J 0 bases, with 12 bases left between them. Per germline, CDR1 DFQATT and CDR2 SNEGSKA (reference sequence). The CDR3 loop reads CSASGQRSSYEQYF. The CDR3 DNA is TGCAGTGCTAGTGGCCAGCGGAGCTCCTACGAGCAGTACTTC.

This clonotype has at least ten counts. The chain links TRBV29-1 to TRBJ1-6; D is possibly TRBD1 (5 bases). Trimming pared 4 bases from V and 5 bases from J, leaving 12 bases between. The germline V gene has CDR1 SQVTM and CDR2 ANQGSEA. CDR3 size: 14 residues. The DNA for the CDR3 is TGCAGCGTTGGGGACCACTCTAATAATTCACCCCTCCACTTT. This encodes CSVGDHSNNSPLHF. The full variable domain, rest sourced from reference TRBV29-1 and TRBJ1-6, is SAVISQKPSRDICQRGTSLTIQCQVDSQVTMMFWYRQQPGQSLTLIATANQGSEATYESGFVIDKFPISRPNLTFSTLTVSNMSPEDSSIYLCSVGDHSNNSPLHFGNGTRLTVT.

This clonotype has a count of ten or more. V and J are TRBV12-3 or TRBV12-4 and TRBJ2-7, with no clear D. The ends were cut back, 8 bases at V and 4 bases at J, with 9 bases in the middle. CDR3 size: 11 residues. The CDR3 DNA sequence: TGTGCCAGCGGGGATAGGTACGAGCAGTACTTC. This sequence encodes CASGDRYEQYF.

This sequence joins TRBV7-3 and TRBJ2-3, with D uncertain. The V gene's germline CDR1 is SGHTA and CDR2 FQGTGA. The CDR3 runs 14 residues. V was cut by 1 base and J by 0 bases, with 5 bases left in between. The CDR3, as DNA: TGTGCCAGCAGCTTAATTGGCAGCACAGATACGCAGTATTTT. It specifies CASSLIGSTDTQYF.

The sample holds many counts of this clonotype. J is TRBJ2-5 and V is TRBV7-9; TRBD2 might be the D (6 bases). This CDR3 comprises 16 residues. The germline CDR1 and CDR2 sequences are SEHNR and FQNEAQ (reference sequence). V was clipped by 5 bases and J by 1 base, with 17 bases between them. CDR3 sequence reads: CASSRNFRAGQETQYF. DNA of the CDR3: TGTGCCAGCAGCCGTAACTTTAGAGCGGGCCAAGAGACCCAGTACTTC. Full variable domain (outside the CDR3, taken from reference TRBV7-9 and TRBJ2-5): DTGVSQNPRHKITKRGQNVTFRCDPISEHNRLYWYRQTLGQGPEFLTYFQNEAQLEKSRLLSDRFSAERPKGSFSTLEIQRTEQGDSAMYLCASSRNFRAGQETQYFGPGTRLLVL.

This clonotype appeared a few times. The CDR3 here is CASSLDNRGPKNTEAFF. The CDR3 DNA reads as TGCGCCAGCAGCTTGGATAACAGGGGGCCCAAGAACACTGAAGCTTTCTTT. The V call is TRBV5-1, the J call TRBJ1-1; the match to TRBD1 covers 9 bases. Germline V lookup: CDR1 SGHRS, CDR2 YFSETQ. The V gene end was trimmed by 0 bases and the J gene end by 1 base; junction bases not matched to a gene: 7. This CDR3 comprises 17 residues.

This clonotype was picked up many times. Here the CDR3 DNA reads TGTGCCAGCTCACGAGATGTTCAAGAGACCCAGTACTTC. This gives the protein CASSRDVQETQYF. This chain links TRBV18 with TRBJ2-5; D remains unclear. The germline V and J ends were trimmed by 4 bases and 2 bases, with 8 bases remaining between them. This CDR3 spans 13 amino acids. Germline V gives CDR1 KGHSH, CDR2 LQKENI.

This sequence joins TRBV5-1 and TRBJ2-2; 11 positions agree with TRBD2. The trim removed 4 bases at V and 2 bases at J, leaving 7 bases unmatched. This CDR3 region has 17 residues. Looked up from germline, CDR1 is SGHRS and CDR2 is YFSETQ. The CDR3 nucleotides read TGCGCCAGCAGCCCGTACCTAGCGGGGGGAAACACCGGGGAGCTGTTTTTT. Protein product: CASSPYLAGGNTGELFF.

This chain uses TRBV29-1 with TRBJ2-3; D is possibly TRBD1 (5 bases). CDR1 and CDR2 (germline): SQVTM, ANQGSEA. The CDR3 has 15 residues. The V end was cut by 6 bases, the J end by 1 base, with 17 bases between. CDR3 nucleotides: TGCAGCGTAGACCCCAGGGTTTCGGGCACAGATACGCAGTATTTT. It yields the protein CSVDPRVSGTDTQYF.

V usage is TRBV28 and J usage is TRBJ1-5; weak D call: TRBD1 (5 bases). Per the germline V gene, CDR1 is MDHEN and CDR2 is SYDVKM. The CDR3 consists of 15 residues. Trimming took off 1 base at V and 0 bases at J, with 7 bases between the two ends. The CDR3 bases are TGTGCCAGCAGTTTATTCAGGGTTAGCAATCAGCCCCAGCATTTT. This translates into CASSLFRVSNQPQHF.

This clonotype was seen at least ten times. This chain joins TRBV29-1 and TRBJ1-2; TRBD1 might be the D (5 bases). Germline values: CDR1 SQVTM, CDR2 ANQGSEA. The V gene lost 7 bases and the J gene lost 8 bases, with 14 bases spanning the gap. CDR3 size: 11 residues. CDR3 loop: CSGVAGKGYTF. The CDR3 DNA reads TGCAGCGGAGTGGCAGGGAAGGGCTACACCTTC. Complete variable domain (other parts from reference TRBV29-1 and TRBJ1-2): SAVISQKPSRDICQRGTSLTIQCQVDSQVTMMFWYRQQPGQSLTLIATANQGSEATYESGFVIDKFPISRPNLTFSTLTVSNMSPEDSSIYLCSGVAGKGYTFGSGTRLTVV.

Only a few counts were recorded for this clonotype. CDR3 in DNA: TGTGCCAGCAGTTTTCTGTTAACGGCTGAAGCTTTCTTT. It codes for CASSFLLTAEAFF. The chain has TRBV12-3 or TRBV12-4 and TRBJ1-1; D gene ambiguous. V lost 3 bases, J lost 6 bases, and 11 bases lay in between. CDR3 size: 13 residues.

The chain combines TRBV7-3 with TRBJ2-3, with a possible D match to TRBD1 (6 bases). The germline V gene has CDR1 SGHTA and CDR2 FQGTGA. This CDR3 has 13 residues. Trimming pared 4 bases from V and 6 bases from J, leaving 11 bases between. CDR3: CASSSQGPDTQYF. The CDR3 DNA follows: TGTGCCAGCAGCTCGCAGGGGCCGGATACGCAGTATTTT.

At least ten counts were recorded for this clonotype. The chain carries TRBV27 and TRBJ1-2; no clear D. This CDR3 is built from 14 residues. V was trimmed by 1 base and J by 5 bases, leaving 11 bases between them. Per the germline V gene, CDR1 is MNHEY and CDR2 is SMNVEV (reference sequence). The CDR3 reads CASSLFGVGYGYTF. The CDR3 DNA sequence: TGTGCCAGCAGTTTATTTGGGGTTGGGTATGGCTACACCTTC.

The chain has TRBV27 and TRBJ2-1; the match to TRBD1 covers 7 bases. The ends lost 3 bases at V and 5 bases at J; junction bases unmatched: 1. The CDR3 extends over 13 amino acids. Germline loops: CDR1 MNHEY, CDR2 SMNVEV (reference sequence). The CDR3 here is CASSFTGDNEQFF. The DNA for the CDR3 is TGTGCCAGCAGTTTTACAGGGGACAATGAGCAGTTCTTC.

This clonotype was counted only a few times. V and J are TRBV20-1 and TRBJ1-5; TRBD1 matches at 9 bases. Germline CDR1 is DFQATT and CDR2 is SNEGSKA (reference sequence). J was trimmed by 7 bases and V by 3 bases; bases with no gene match: 7. The CDR3 is 14 amino acids. The chain's CDR3 is CSASHRGRNQPQHF. CDR3 bases: TGCAGTGCTAGTCACAGGGGGCGGAACCAGCCCCAGCATTTT.

The V and J genes are TRBV5-1 and TRBJ2-7; 9 bases line up with TRBD2. The CDR3 runs 15 residues. CDR1 and CDR2 from the germline V gene are SGHRS and YFSETQ. V lost 4 bases and J lost 2; bases outside the gene matches: 7. DNA of the CDR3: TGCGCCAGCAGCACCGGGACTAGCAGAGCCTACGAGCAGTACTTC. Amino acid sequence: CASSTGTSRAYEQYF.

The J gene is TRBJ2-5, the V gene TRBV7-3, with D maybe TRBD2 (6 bases). This CDR3 contains 13 residues. V was trimmed by 1 base and J by 3 bases, leaving 6 bases between them. The V gene's germline CDR1 is SGHTA and CDR2 FQGTGA. This CDR3 reads CASSLSGKETQYF. The CDR3 DNA sequence: TGTGCCAGCAGCTTAAGCGGGAAAGAGACCCAGTACTTC.

This clonotype was counted ten times or more. The rearrangement uses TRBV20-1 and TRBJ2-1; no firm D call. This CDR3 has 13 residues. With 6 bases removed from V and 5 bases from J, the gap between germline ends came to 14 bases. Germline-derived CDR1 and CDR2 are DFQATT and SNEGSKA (reference sequence). Written as DNA, the CDR3 is TGCAGTGCCCGAAGGCAACGCCACAATGAGCAGTTCTTC. Translating it yields CSARRQRHNEQFF.

This clonotype was counted only a few times. The chain is built from TRBV19 and TRBJ1-4; 8 bases match TRBD1. The V segment lost 3 bases and the J segment 4 bases; nucleotides outside the gene matches: 4. Germline CDR1 LNHDA, CDR2 SQIVND (reference sequence). The CDR3 consists of 15 residues. In nucleotides, the CDR3 is TGTGCCAGTAGTATGGGACAGGCCCATAATGAAAAACTGTTTTTT. Its protein product is CASSMGQAHNEKLFF.

This clonotype was found many times. V usage is TRBV5-1 and J usage is TRBJ2-1, with a possible D match to TRBD2 (6 bases). The V gene's germline CDR1 is SGHRS and CDR2 YFSETQ. V was cut by 0 bases and J by 4 bases, with 14 bases left in between. This CDR3 spans 16 amino acids. CDR3 region: CASSLALADSYNEQFF. In DNA form, the CDR3 reads TGCGCCAGCAGCTTGGCCTTAGCGGACTCATACAATGAGCAGTTCTTC.

This clonotype has a count of ten or more. The V gene is TRBV20-1, the J gene TRBJ2-1; no firm D call. This CDR3 is built from 12 residues. CDR1 and CDR2 (germline): DFQATT, SNEGSKA (reference sequence). Trimming left V 6 bases short and J 4 bases short, with 10 bases between. The CDR3 sequence: CSALTVYNEQFF. As DNA, the CDR3 is TGCAGTGCGCTCACAGTATACAATGAGCAGTTCTTC.

This chain joins TRBV4-3 and TRBJ1-6; D unclear. CDR1 LGHNA and CDR2 YSLEER come from the germline V gene. Deletions cut 1 base from V and 6 bases from J, with 10 bases between. This CDR3 region has 15 residues. Written as DNA, the CDR3 is TGCGCCAGCAGCCAAGGTGGGAGCGGTAATTCACCCCTCCACTTT. This encodes CASSQGGSGNSPLHF.

The CDR3 region is CSVLPTGSYEQYF. In DNA, the CDR3 is TGCAGTGTTCTCCCGACAGGTTCCTACGAGCAGTACTTC. The rearrangement joins TRBV20-1 to TRBJ2-7, with D possibly matching TRBD1 (6 bases). This CDR3 has 13 residues. Germline assignment: CDR1 DFQATT and CDR2 SNEGSKA (reference sequence). V was cut by 7 bases and J by 1 base, with 14 bases left in between.

This sequence joins TRBV28 and TRBJ2-1; D is undetermined. The CDR3 is 12 amino acids. The germline CDR1 and CDR2 sequences are MDHEN and SYDVKM. The ends were cut back, 3 bases at V and 7 bases at J, with 7 bases in the middle. CDR3 sequence: CASSFIGNEQFF. CDR3 nucleotides: TGTGCCAGCAGTTTTATAGGGAATGAGCAGTTCTTC.

This clonotype came up a few times. The CDR3 DNA reads TGCGCCAGCAGCCAACGGGACGGAACTAACTATGGCTACACCTTC. Amino acid sequence: CASSQRDGTNYGYTF. The chain uses TRBV4-1 and TRBJ1-2, with D perhaps matching TRBD1 (5 bases). The germline CDR1 and CDR2 sequences are MGHRA and YSYEKL. The CDR3 loop spans 15 amino acids. Trimming removed 2 bases from V and 0 bases from J, with 10 bases in between.

This clonotype was recorded many times. V and J are TRBV20-1 and TRBJ2-5; D is uncertain. V was trimmed by 6 bases and J by 0 bases, leaving 11 bases between them. The V gene's germline CDR1 is DFQATT and CDR2 SNEGSKA (reference sequence). The CDR3 is made up of 13 amino acids. CDR3 nucleotide sequence: TGCAGTGCCACCGATCCGTACCAAGAGACCCAGTACTTC. Its protein product is CSATDPYQETQYF.

This clonotype occurred a few times. The chain's CDR3 is CASSFSGLNYGYTF. CDR3 DNA sequence: TGTGCCAGCAGCTTTTCGGGACTGAACTATGGCTACACCTTC. The gene calls are TRBV7-2 and TRBJ1-2; perhaps TRBD1 as D (5 bases). This CDR3 contains 14 residues. Germline V gene sequence: CDR1 SGHTA, CDR2 FQGNSA. The V gene lost 3 bases and the J gene lost 2 bases, with 10 bases spanning the gap.